The entry below describes one TCR beta chain. Its specificity is not known. V was trimmed by 8 bases and J by 6 bases, leaving 5 bases between them. The CDR3 loop spans 10 amino acids. Germline-derived CDR1 and CDR2 are MNHNS and SASEGT. The data were taken from a study of identical twins. Broader study findings: In drawing conclusions, the study used cross-sectional statistical analysis and did not follow the same donors.

Via MiXCR, TCRdb re-called the 5' RACE reads, giving one row per CDR3 protein. Of 700,000 to 950,000 distinct CDR3 sequences in the sample, 9% to 15% were seen once. The data were also submitted as part of a second study, on yellow fever vaccine responses in identical twins.

The TCR was taken from a woman in her late teens or twenties in good health. V gene TRBV6-1 combines with J gene TRBJ2-1; D is ambiguous. Material: PBMCs. The CDR3 coding sequence is TGTGCCAGCGGGGTCAATGAGCAGTTCTTC. Residues: CASGVNEQFF.